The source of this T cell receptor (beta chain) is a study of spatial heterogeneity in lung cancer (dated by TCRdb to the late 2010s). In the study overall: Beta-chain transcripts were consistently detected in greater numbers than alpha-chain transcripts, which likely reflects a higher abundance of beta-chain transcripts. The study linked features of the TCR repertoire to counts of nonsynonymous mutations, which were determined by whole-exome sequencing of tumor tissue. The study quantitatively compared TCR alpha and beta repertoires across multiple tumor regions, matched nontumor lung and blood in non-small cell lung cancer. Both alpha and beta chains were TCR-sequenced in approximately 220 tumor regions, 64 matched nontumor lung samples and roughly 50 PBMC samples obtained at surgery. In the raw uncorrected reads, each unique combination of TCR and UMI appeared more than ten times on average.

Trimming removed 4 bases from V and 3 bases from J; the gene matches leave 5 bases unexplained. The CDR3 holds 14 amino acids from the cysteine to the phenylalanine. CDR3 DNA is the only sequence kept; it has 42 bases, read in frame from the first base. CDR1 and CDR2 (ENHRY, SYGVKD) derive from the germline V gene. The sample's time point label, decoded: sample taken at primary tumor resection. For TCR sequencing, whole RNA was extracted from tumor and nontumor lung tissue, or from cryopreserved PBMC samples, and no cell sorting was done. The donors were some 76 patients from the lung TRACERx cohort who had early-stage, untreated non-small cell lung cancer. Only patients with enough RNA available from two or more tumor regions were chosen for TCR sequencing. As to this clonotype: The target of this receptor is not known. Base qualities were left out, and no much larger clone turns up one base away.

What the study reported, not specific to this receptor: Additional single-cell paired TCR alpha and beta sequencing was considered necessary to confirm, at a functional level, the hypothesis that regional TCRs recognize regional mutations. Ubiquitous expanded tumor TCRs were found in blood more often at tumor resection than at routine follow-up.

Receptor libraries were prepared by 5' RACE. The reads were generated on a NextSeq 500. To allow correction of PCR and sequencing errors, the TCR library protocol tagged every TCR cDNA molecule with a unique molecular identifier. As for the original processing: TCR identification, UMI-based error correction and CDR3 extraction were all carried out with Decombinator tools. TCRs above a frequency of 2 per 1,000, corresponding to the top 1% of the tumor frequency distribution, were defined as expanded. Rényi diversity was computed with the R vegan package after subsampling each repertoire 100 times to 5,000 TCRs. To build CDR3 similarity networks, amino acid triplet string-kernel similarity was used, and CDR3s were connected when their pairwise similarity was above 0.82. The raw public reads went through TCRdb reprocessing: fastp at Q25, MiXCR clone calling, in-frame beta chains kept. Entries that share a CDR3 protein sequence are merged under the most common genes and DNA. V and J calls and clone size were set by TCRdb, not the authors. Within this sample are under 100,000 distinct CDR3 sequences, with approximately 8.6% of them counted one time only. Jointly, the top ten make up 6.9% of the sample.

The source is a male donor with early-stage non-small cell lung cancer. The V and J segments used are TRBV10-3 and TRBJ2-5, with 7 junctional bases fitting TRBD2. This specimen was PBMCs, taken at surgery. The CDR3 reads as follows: CAISGGGGKETQYF. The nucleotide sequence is TGTGCCATCAGTGGTGGCGGGGGTAAAGAGACCCAGTACTTC.